The rows below give T cell receptor beta chains drawn from one sample of a study of blood T cell repertoires in COVID-19. Produced via immunoSEQ multiplex PCR; TCRdb's table is partial and in-frame only. This sample has 180,000 or so clones, with about 79% found just once. Sequences were obtained from PBMCs or T cells enriched from blood (not recorded which). The origin of the receptors is a man between 45 and 60 years old who had recovered from COVID-19. The CDR3 runs from the conserved cysteine through the conserved F or W. D genes are given only for firm matches. A clone size is listed for some rows: how often the clone was seen (once, few, many), or a class if it is expanded.

clone size,D gene,J gene,V gene,CDR3 DNA,CDR3 protein
NA,TRBD1,TRBJ2-5,TRBV4-2,TGTGCCAGCAGCCAAACCGGGACAGGGGGCAGGGAGACCCAGTACTTC,CASSQTGTGGRETQYF
NA,NA,TRBJ2-7,TRBV29-1,TGCAGCGTTTCACTGAAAAAGTACGAGCAGTACTTC,CSVSLKKYEQYF
NA,TRBD1,TRBJ1-1,TRBV7-3,TGTGCCAGCAGCTTAACCGGGACAGATGGGGACACTGAAGCTTTCTTT,CASSLTGTDGDTEAFF
NA,NA,TRBJ1-1,TRBV5-5,TGTGCCAGCTCTCACACGGGGGGGAGAAGCACTGAAGCTTTCTTT,CASSHTGGRSTEAFF
NA,NA,TRBJ1-4,TRBV9,TGTGCCAGCAGCTCCAGTGGAGGGTGGAATGAAAAACTGTTTTTT,CASSSSGGWNEKLFF
NA,TRBD1,TRBJ1-2,TRBV7-8,TGTGCCAGCAGCGTCACCCAGACAGGGGGGAACTATGGCTACACCTTC,CASSVTQTGGNYGYTF
NA,NA,TRBJ2-7,TRBV6-5,TGTGCCACCTGGGGCGACATTTCCTACGAGCAGTACTTC,CATWGDISYEQYF
once,TRBD1,TRBJ1-1,TRBV18,TGTGCCAGCTCACTCAACAGGGGGCGCGGGGGGATCACTGAAGCTTTCTTT,CASSLNRGRGGITEAFF
NA,NA,TRBJ2-7,TRBV6-4,TGTGCCAGCAGTGCCGGACAGGGACTAGAGCAGTACTTC,CASSAGQGLEQYF
NA,TRBD2,TRBJ2-5,TRBV2,TGTGCCAGCAGGCTCAGCGGGGTACGGGAGACCCAGTACTTC,CASRLSGVRETQYF
NA,TRBD1,TRBJ2-7,TRBV28,TGTGCCAGCAGCCCGGGACAGGGATCCGAGCAGTACTTC,CASSPGQGSEQYF
NA,TRBD1,TRBJ2-7,TRBV4-1,TGCGCCAGCAGCCAAGATCTCAACAGGGGCTCCTACGAGCAGTACTTC,CASSQDLNRGSYEQYF
NA,NA,TRBJ1-1,TRBV7-9,TGTGCCAGCAGAGATCCAGGGGAAGCTTTCTTT,CASRDPGEAFF
NA,TRBD1,TRBJ2-5,TRBV7-7,TGTGCTAGCAGCTTAGGGGGGACAGGGGGCGAGACCCAGTACTTC,CASSLGGTGGETQYF
NA,TRBD1,TRBJ1-1,TRBV7-3,TGTGCCAGCAGCTTACAACCGGGACAGGGGGCTTCTGAAGCTTTCTTT,CASSLQPGQGASEAFF
once,NA,TRBJ1-4,TRBV5-4,TGTGCCAGCAGCTTACAGGGCTCTGAAGAACTGTTTTTT,CASSLQGSEELFF
NA,TRBD1,TRBJ1-2,TRBV28,TGTGCCAGCAGTTTAGGACAGGGGGCCGGTGGCTACACCTTC,CASSLGQGAGGYTF
NA,NA,TRBJ1-2,TRBV14,TGTGCCAGCAGTGGAGCCCCCGTGGGTGGTGGCTACACCTTC,CASSGAPVGGGYTF
NA,NA,TRBJ1-1,TRBV29-1,TGCAGCGTTGTCGGCACAACCTACAGGGTCACTGAAGCTTTCTTT,CSVVGTTYRVTEAFF
NA,TRBD1,TRBJ2-5,TRBV5-1,TGCGCCAGCAGCTTTCCTTCGGGACAGGGAAAAGAGACCCAGTACTTC,CASSFPSGQGKETQYF
NA,NA,TRBJ1-2,TRBV3-1/TRBV3-2,TGTGCCAGCAGCCAAGACGGAGGGGCTGGCTACACCTTC,CASSQDGGAGYTF
once,TRBD2,TRBJ2-2,TRBV7-8,TGTGCCAGCAGCTTAAGCGGGGGCGGATCCGGGGAGCTGTTTTTT,CASSLSGGGSGELFF
NA,TRBD1,TRBJ1-2,TRBV7-9,TGTGCCAGCAGCCCGGGACAGGGGGAGCTCTATGGCTACACCTTC,CASSPGQGELYGYTF
NA,NA,TRBJ2-7,TRBV7-8,TGTGCCAGCAGCTTAAAGCTAGCAGCCTACGAGCAGTACTTC,CASSLKLAAYEQYF
NA,TRBD1,TRBJ1-1,TRBV7-9,TGTGCCAGCAGCTTAGGTCGACAGGGGACTGAAGCTTTCTTT,CASSLGRQGTEAFF